These 18 T cell receptor beta chains originate from one sample sequenced in a study of graft-versus-host responses after intestinal transplantation. Produced via immunoSEQ multiplex PCR; TCRdb's table is partial and in-frame only. Altogether tens of thousands of clones are present, more than 90% being singletons, with the ten largest covering 6.7%. The sample here was bone marrow, taken less than 750 days after intestinal transplantation. Receptors were obtained from a human patient who received an intestinal transplant, so some T cells may come from the graft donor.

This clone has just a few counts. V is TRBV7-3 and J is TRBJ2-2; 9 nucleotides align to TRBD2. The CDR3 is 14 amino acids. V shed 5 bases, J shed 6 bases, and the junction held 4 bases outside the gene matches. Germline CDR1 is SGHTA and CDR2 is FQGTGA. The CDR3 protein is CASSTGLASGELFF. Written as DNA, the CDR3 is TGTGCCAGCAGCACCGGACTAGCGTCCGGGGAGCTGTTTTTT.

The chain recombines TRBV30 with TRBJ2-7; TRBD1 might be the D (6 bases). V lost 4 bases, J lost 3 bases, and 10 bases lay in between. Germline CDR1 GTSNPN, CDR2 SVGIG (reference sequence). The CDR3 consists of 12 residues. CDR3 in DNA: TGTGCCTGGACGGACAGAAACTACGAGCAGTACTTC. Translation: CAWTDRNYEQYF.

The chain carries TRBV11-2 and TRBJ1-3; D is unclear. CDR1 SGHAT and CDR2 FQNNGV come from the germline V gene. The CDR3 is made up of 14 amino acids. With 1 base removed from V and 7 bases from J, the gap between germline ends came to 11 bases. The CDR3 sequence is CASSLGIMGNTIYF. The CDR3 DNA is TGTGCCAGCAGCTTAGGGATCATGGGCAACACCATATATTTT.

The rearrangement uses TRBV11-1 and TRBJ2-7, with 10 bases matching TRBD1. Losses at the gene ends were 5 bases for V and 6 bases for J; bases not matched to a gene: 7. This CDR3 region has 14 residues. Germline V gene lookup returns CDR1 SGHAT and CDR2 FQDESV (reference sequence). This chain's CDR3 is CASSPLGTGVEQYF. The CDR3, as DNA: TGTGCCAGCAGCCCCTTGGGGACAGGGGTCGAGCAGTACTTC.

This rearrangement joins TRBV7-9 to TRBJ2-1; D is perhaps TRBD2 (5 bases). There are 17 residues in the CDR3. Germline V gives CDR1 SEHNR, CDR2 FQNEAQ (reference sequence). Trimming pared 5 bases from V and 12 bases from J, leaving 29 bases between. The CDR3 reads CASSHRAAGPRRTWQFF. The CDR3 DNA follows: TGTGCCAGCAGCCACAGAGCCGCGGGTCCTCGGCGTACGTGGCAGTTCTTC.

J is TRBJ2-7 and V is TRBV29-1; D tentatively reads TRBD1 or TRBD2 (7 bases each). Trimming took off 4 bases at V and 2 bases at J, with 12 bases between the two ends. CDR1 is SQVTM and CDR2 is ANQGSEA in the germline V gene. The CDR3 runs to 13 residues. CDR3 in amino acids: CSVAGGTTYEQYF. CDR3 nucleotide sequence: TGCAGCGTTGCAGGGGGGACTACCTACGAGCAGTACTTC.

This clone is a singleton in its sample. V and J are TRBV18 and TRBJ1-5; D remains unclear. Trimming pared 3 bases from V and 7 bases from J, leaving 13 bases between. CDR1 is KGHSH and CDR2 is LQKENI in the germline V gene. The CDR3 sequence is 14 residues long. CDR3 sequence: CASSPGSVGQPQHF. The DNA for the CDR3 is TGTGCCAGCTCACCTGGGTCGGTGGGGCAGCCCCAGCATTTT.

The chain employs TRBV25-1 and TRBJ2-2; 8 bases are shared with TRBD1. Germline V gene data show CDR1 as MGHDK and CDR2 as SYGVNS. V trimming: 5 bases; J trimming: 7 bases; junction bases outside the gene matches: 12. The CDR3 runs to 16 residues. CDR3 DNA sequence: TGTGCCAGCAGTACACAGGACAGGGACTCTGTCGGGGAGCTGTTTTTT. This sequence encodes CASSTQDRDSVGELFF.

The rearrangement uses TRBV4-1 and TRBJ2-7; D may match TRBD1 or TRBD2 (5 bases each). Germline lookup yields CDR1 MGHRA and CDR2 YSYEKL. The CDR3 covers 17 residues. V lost 0 bases and J lost 1, with 16 bases in between. For the CDR3, the DNA is TGCGCCAGCAGCCAAGAGGTAGGGGACGGGGAATCCTACGAGCAGTACTTC. The encoded protein is CASSQEVGDGESYEQYF.

The CDR3 region has the DNA TGTGCCAGCAGCTTACCCGGGACTGTCTACGAGCAGTACTTC. It yields the protein CASSLPGTVYEQYF. The chain is built from TRBV11-2 and TRBJ2-7; tentative D call: TRBD2 (6 bases). CDR3 size: 14 residues. Trimming took 2 bases from V and 3 from J, leaving 11 bases between them. Looked up from germline, CDR1 is SGHAT and CDR2 is FQNNGV.

The V call is TRBV7-9, the J call TRBJ2-7; no reliable D call. Between the trimmed V and J ends, which lost 3 bases and 3 bases, there was a span of 12 bases. Germline-derived CDR1 and CDR2 are SEHNR and FQNEAQ (reference sequence). This CDR3 has 14 amino acids. The chain's CDR3 is CASSFTDGSYEQYF. The CDR3 DNA sequence: TGTGCCAGCAGCTTTACGGACGGAAGCTACGAGCAGTACTTC. The variable domain in full, completed from reference TRBV7-9 and TRBJ2-7, reads DTGVSQNPRHKITKRGQNVTFRCDPISEHNRLYWYRQTLGQGPEFLTYFQNEAQLEKSRLLSDRFSAERPKGSFSTLEIQRTEQGDSAMYLCASSFTDGSYEQYFGPGTRLTVT.

V usage is TRBV7-9 and J usage is TRBJ1-4; no clear D. The germline V and J ends were trimmed by 7 bases and 4 bases, with 16 bases remaining between them. Germline values: CDR1 SEHNR, CDR2 FQNEAQ (reference sequence). This CDR3 is 15 amino acids long. CDR3 sequence reads: CASTPPRGDNEKLFF. The DNA for the CDR3 is TGTGCCAGCACCCCACCTCGCGGCGATAATGAAAAACTGTTTTTT.

The rearrangement uses TRBV6-6 and TRBJ2-7; D is perhaps TRBD2 (6 bases). The CDR3 contains 15 residues. V dropped 0 bases and J dropped 3 bases, with 12 bases sitting between them. CDR1 and CDR2 from the germline V gene are MNHNY and SVGAGI (reference sequence). CDR3 DNA: TGTGCCAGCAGTTACTCAAGACTAGAGGACTACGAGCAGTACTTC. Translation gives CASSYSRLEDYEQYF.

The chain has TRBV18 and TRBJ1-1; 7 nucleotides match TRBD1. CDR3 size: 13 residues. After removal of 4 bases from V and 5 bases from J, the junction contained 4 bases not matched to a gene. Germline CDR1 and CDR2: KGHSH and LQKENI. CDR3 coding DNA: TGTGCCAGCTCACAGGGGGCAGGTACTGAAGCTTTCTTT. It yields the protein CASSQGAGTEAFF.

CDR3 sequence: CASSGTGAEAFF. In DNA form, the CDR3 reads TGCGCCAGCAGCGGAACAGGGGCTGAAGCTTTCTTT. The genes are TRBV5-1 and TRBJ1-1, with 7 bases identical to TRBD1. Trimming cost V 4 bases and J 6 bases; bases outside gene matches: 3. CDR3 length: 12 amino acids. Germline assignment: CDR1 SGHRS and CDR2 YFSETQ.

The chain has TRBV5-4 and TRBJ2-1, with 8 bases identical to TRBD2. Germline trimming cut 0 bases from V and 2 bases from J; bases unmatched to any gene: 1. Germline CDR1 and CDR2: SGHNT and YYREEE (reference sequence). The CDR3 covers 15 residues. CDR3 sequence: CASSLVLAAYNEQFF. DNA of the CDR3: TGTGCCAGCAGCTTGGTACTAGCGGCCTACAATGAGCAGTTCTTC.

This chain links TRBV11-1 with TRBJ2-5; no clear D gene. Germline V gene data show CDR1 as SGHAT and CDR2 as FQDESV (reference sequence). The V gene lost 4 bases and the J gene lost 9 bases, with 12 bases spanning the gap. The CDR3 runs 12 residues. CDR3 loop: CASSYTDTAQYF. CDR3 nucleotide sequence: TGTGCCAGCAGCTACACCGACACGGCCCAGTACTTC.

The rearrangement links TRBV7-6 to TRBJ2-3; D remains unclear. The CDR3 length is 12 residues. Trimming cost V 5 bases and J 0 bases, with 3 bases left between them. Germline CDR1 is SGHVS and CDR2 is FNYEAQ. The DNA of the CDR3 is TGTGCCAGCAGCCAAAGCACAGATACGCAGTATTTT. Translated: CASSQSTDTQYF.